These 24 T cell receptor beta chains came from one sample sequenced in a study of T cells in Graves' hyperthyroidism and ophthalmopathy. Amplified regions were TCR beta CDR3 sequences from RNA transcripts. The HTBI primer set served for first-round RT-PCR of the TCR CDR3. TCRdb ran MiXCR on the multiplex PCR reads and lists one entry per CDR3 protein. The sample has roughly 280,000 distinct CDR3 sequences; about 15% are singletons. The specimen sequenced was blood. The source is a woman between 55 and 75 years old with Graves' ophthalmopathy.

This clonotype was counted at least ten times. The rearrangement uses TRBV27 and TRBJ2-2, with 7 bases matching TRBD1. Germline CDR1 is MNHEY and CDR2 is SMNVEV (reference sequence). J was trimmed by 6 bases and V by 6 bases; bases with no gene match: 10. CDR3 size: 15 residues. CDR3 nucleotides: TGTGCCAGCAGCCAACAGGGGATAGGCTCCGGGGAGCTGTTTTTT. Residues: CASSQQGIGSGELFF.

V usage is TRBV7-9 and J usage is TRBJ1-2; TRBD1 might be the D (6 bases). Germline CDR1 is SEHNR and CDR2 is FQNEAQ (reference sequence). The V and J ends lost 0 bases and 3 bases respectively, with 8 bases between them. CDR3 length: 14 amino acids. The CDR3 is CASSLAGQYYGYTF. For the CDR3, the DNA is TGTGCCAGCAGCTTAGCCGGACAGTACTATGGCTACACCTTC.

This clonotype was picked up many times. This chain uses TRBV6-2 or TRBV6-3 with TRBJ1-5, with 7 nucleotides matching TRBD1. Germline trimming cut 6 bases from V and 1 base from J; bases unmatched to any gene: 9. The CDR3 contains 16 residues. Germline loops: CDR1 MNHEY, CDR2 SVGEGT. CDR3 protein: CASRLTGVRSNQPQHF. Written as DNA, the CDR3 is TGTGCCAGCAGGCTTACAGGGGTTAGGAGCAATCAGCCCCAGCATTTT.

This clonotype was detected a few times. A much larger clone sits a single nucleotide away, making a read error possible. The chain recombines TRBV3-1 with TRBJ2-7, with D possibly being TRBD2 (6 bases). Germline V gene lookup returns CDR1 LGHDT and CDR2 YNNKEL (reference sequence). The CDR3 is 16 residues long. V lost 0 bases, J lost 4 bases, and 16 bases lay in between. The CDR3 DNA reads as TGTGCCAGCAGCCAAGACGCCGAAGGAGGGGCATACGAGCAGTACTTC. Its protein product is CASSQDAEGGAYEQYF.

This clonotype appeared many times. The chain employs TRBV11-2 and TRBJ2-2; the D is unclear. Trimming shortened V by 3 bases and J by 5 bases, and 13 bases separated the two germline ends. Germline CDR1 SGHAT, CDR2 FQNNGV. This CDR3 has 15 residues. In DNA, the CDR3 is TGTGCCAGCAGCTTCTCAGGCCCGCTTACCGGGGAGCTGTTTTTT. Translating gives CASSFSGPLTGELFF.

The rearrangement uses TRBV2 and TRBJ1-1; tentatively, D is TRBD1 (5 bases). Germline CDR1 reads SNHLY; CDR2 reads FYNNEI. Trimming left V 8 bases short and J 1 base short, with 5 bases between. This CDR3 spans 11 amino acids. The CDR3 loop is CASGANTEAFF. The CDR3 nucleotides are TGTGCCAGCGGGGCGAACACTGAAGCTTTCTTT.

This clonotype was counted ten times or more. V is TRBV7-2 and J is TRBJ2-7; D is perhaps TRBD1 (5 bases). Germline V gene sequence: CDR1 SGHTA, CDR2 FQGNSA. This CDR3 region has 15 residues. Trimming took 6 bases from V and 5 from J, leaving 20 bases between them. CDR3 amino acids: CASRQDGQVSHEQYF. CDR3 coding DNA: TGTGCCAGCAGACAAGACGGACAAGTAAGCCACGAGCAGTACTTC.

This clonotype was observed at least ten times. The V call is TRBV7-8, the J call TRBJ1-1, with D unclear. The CDR3 runs to 13 residues. V lost 4 bases and J 0 bases, leaving 6 bases between the germline ends. CDR1 is SGHVS, CDR2 FQNEAQ, per germline. The CDR3, as DNA: TGTGCCAGCAGCTCCGGAATGAACACTGAAGCTTTCTTT. Translation: CASSSGMNTEAFF.

On this clonotype: Just one base apart from a much larger clone, this may be a read error. J is TRBJ2-2 and V is TRBV6-1, with D possibly being TRBD1 or TRBD2 (6 bases each). Germline loops: CDR1 MNHNS, CDR2 SASEGT. The length of the CDR3 is 14 residues. CDR3 sequence: CASSFRGDTGELSF. The CDR3, as DNA: TGTGCCAGCAGCTTTAGGGGGGATACCGGGGAGCTGTCTTTT.

The gene calls are TRBV4-2 and TRBJ2-3; 9 bases align to TRBD2. V dropped 1 base and J dropped 6; count of bases not matched to a gene: 8. CDR1 LGHNA and CDR2 YNFKEQ come from the germline V gene. CDR3 length: 16 residues. CDR3 coding DNA: TGTGCCAGCAGCCAAGTCGCGGGGACTAGCTTTGATACGCAGTATTTT. Its translation is CASSQVAGTSFDTQYF.

This clonotype was seen many times. The chain joins TRBV11-2 to TRBJ2-1; D perhaps matches TRBD2 (6 bases). V lost 5 bases and J 7 bases, leaving 21 bases between the germline ends. The CDR3 is 16 residues long. Germline CDR1 reads SGHAT; CDR2 reads FQNNGV. The CDR3 is CASSKGLRSLTNEQFF. Written as DNA, the CDR3 is TGTGCCAGCAGCAAGGGACTCCGGTCCCTTACGAATGAGCAGTTCTTC.

This clonotype was observed many times. This chain uses TRBV2 with TRBJ1-2; D is unresolved. Germline CDR1 and CDR2: SNHLY and FYNNEI. This CDR3 spans 11 amino acids. V was clipped by 3 bases and J by 8 bases, with 7 bases between them. The CDR3 is CASSEDGGYTF. The DNA of the CDR3 is TGTGCCAGCAGTGAGGACGGCGGCTACACCTTC.

Many counts were recorded for this clonotype. The CDR3 bases are TGTGCCAGCAGCTTACTGAGGGCTGAACTTGAAGCTTTCTTT. Translated: CASSLLRAELEAFF. The genes are TRBV7-9 and TRBJ1-1, with D unclear. The V end was cut by 2 bases, the J end by 7 bases, with 14 bases between. CDR1 is SEHNR and CDR2 is FQNEAQ in the germline V gene (reference sequence). The CDR3 sequence is 14 residues long.

The gene calls are TRBV20-1 and TRBJ2-1; maybe TRBD2 (6 bases). The ends were cut back, 1 base at V and 1 base at J, with 11 bases in the middle. The CDR3 has 15 amino acids. Per germline, CDR1 DFQATT and CDR2 SNEGSKA (reference sequence). The CDR3 protein is CSARGSRGSYNEQFF. For the CDR3, the DNA is TGCAGTGCTAGAGGTTCGCGGGGTTCCTACAATGAGCAGTTCTTC.

The chain employs TRBV28 and TRBJ1-1; TRBD1 matches at 9 bases. Germline V lookup: CDR1 MDHEN, CDR2 SYDVKM. V lost 6 bases to trimming and J lost 13 bases; unmatched junction nucleotides: 12. This CDR3 has 13 amino acids. The CDR3 is CASRRTGASGGFF. The CDR3 nucleotides are TGTGCCAGCAGGCGGACAGGGGCCTCAGGGGGTTTCTTT. The variable domain in full, completed from reference TRBV28 and TRBJ1-1, reads DVKVTQSSRYLVKRTGEKVFLECVQDMDHENMFWYRQDPGLGLRLIYFSYDVKMKEKGDIPEGYSVSREKKERFSLILESASTNQTSMYLCASRRTGASGGFFGQGTRLTVV.

This clonotype was counted only a few times. The chain joins TRBV10-1 to TRBJ2-2; 8 bases fit TRBD1. The length of the CDR3 is 17 residues. Per the germline V gene, CDR1 is WNHNN and CDR2 is SYGVQD (reference sequence). V shed 4 bases and J 3 bases; nucleotides not matched to a gene: 10. CDR3 protein: CASSVAGTGLDTGELFF. CDR3 nucleotide sequence: TGCGCCAGCAGTGTTGCCGGGACAGGACTTGACACCGGGGAGCTGTTTTTT.

This chain links TRBV14 with TRBJ1-4, with D tentatively TRBD1 (5 bases). Trimming removed 4 bases from V and 8 bases from J, with 17 bases in between. Germline V CDR1 and CDR2: SGHDN, FVKESK. This CDR3 has 15 residues. The CDR3 coding sequence is TGTGCCAGCAGCCCCCCCGACAGCCAAGGCGAAAAACTGTTTTTT. Protein product: CASSPPDSQGEKLFF.

This chain links TRBV24-1 with TRBJ2-6; weak D call: TRBD2 (6 bases). V dropped 0 bases and J dropped 18 bases, with 11 bases sitting between them. The CDR3 contains 12 residues. Germline CDR1 and CDR2: KGHDR and SFDVKD. Written as DNA, the CDR3 is TGTGCCACCAGTGATTTGCAGGGACTCCGGACTTTC. Amino acid sequence: CATSDLQGLRTF.

To note about this clonotype: A read error may explain this, as a much larger clone is one base away. The J gene is TRBJ2-3, the V gene TRBV12-3 or TRBV12-4; TRBD1 or TRBD2 may be the D gene (5 bases each). Trimming took off 8 bases at V and 3 bases at J, with 15 bases between the two ends. The CDR3 length is 14 residues. CDR3 nucleotides: TGTGCCAGCGCCTTTGGGGGTAGGACAGATACGCAGTATTTT. Protein sequence: CASAFGGRTDTQYF.

This clonotype was detected many times. V and J are TRBV6-1 and TRBJ2-5, with TRBD1 matching 8 bases. This CDR3 is 18 amino acids long. From germline, CDR1 is MNHNS and CDR2 SASEGT. V lost 6 bases, J lost 3 bases, and 18 bases stayed unmatched. CDR3 nucleotide sequence: TGTGCCAGCAGCCGAAGGGGCAGGGGGCAGGCGAAGGAAGAGACCCAGTACTTC. The encoded protein is CASSRRGRGQAKEETQYF.

This clonotype was counted many times. The V and J genes are TRBV7-8 and TRBJ2-2; the D is unclear. The CDR3 consists of 16 residues. Trimming removed 4 bases at V and 6 bases at J, with 18 bases between. Per the germline V gene, CDR1 is SGHVS and CDR2 is FQNEAQ. CDR3 in DNA: TGTGCCAGCAGCTCCTTTCGGCTGATGGGCCCCGGGGAGCTGTTTTTT. Its translation: CASSSFRLMGPGELFF.

This clonotype was seen more than once but under ten times. V gene TRBV10-1 combines with J gene TRBJ2-5; weak D call: TRBD1 (5 bases). This CDR3 region has 14 residues. Germline CDR1 is WNHNN and CDR2 is SYGVQD (reference sequence). Trimming took off 0 bases at V and 2 bases at J, with 7 bases between the two ends. The CDR3 DNA follows: TGCGCCAGCAGTGAGTCGACAGAACAAGAGACCCAGTACTTC. It translates to CASSESTEQETQYF.

The sample holds many counts of this clonotype. The chain joins TRBV12-3 or TRBV12-4 to TRBJ1-5; TRBD1 is a possible D gene (5 bases). CDR3 length equals 17 residues. Trimming stripped 7 bases from V and 1 base from J, with 20 bases between. As DNA, the CDR3 is TGTGCCAGCACCGACGGCCCTCCGGGGGTGAGCAATCAGCCCCAGCATTTT. Translating gives CASTDGPPGVSNQPQHF.

This clonotype has a handful of counts. This rearrangement joins TRBV18 to TRBJ2-7, with a tentative D call TRBD1 (6 bases). Germline V CDR1 and CDR2: KGHSH, LQKENI. V was clipped by 3 bases and J by 2 bases, with 11 bases between them. This CDR3 spans 14 amino acids. This CDR3 is CASSPGQTTYEQYF. The CDR3 DNA is TGTGCCAGCTCACCTGGACAGACTACCTACGAGCAGTACTTC.